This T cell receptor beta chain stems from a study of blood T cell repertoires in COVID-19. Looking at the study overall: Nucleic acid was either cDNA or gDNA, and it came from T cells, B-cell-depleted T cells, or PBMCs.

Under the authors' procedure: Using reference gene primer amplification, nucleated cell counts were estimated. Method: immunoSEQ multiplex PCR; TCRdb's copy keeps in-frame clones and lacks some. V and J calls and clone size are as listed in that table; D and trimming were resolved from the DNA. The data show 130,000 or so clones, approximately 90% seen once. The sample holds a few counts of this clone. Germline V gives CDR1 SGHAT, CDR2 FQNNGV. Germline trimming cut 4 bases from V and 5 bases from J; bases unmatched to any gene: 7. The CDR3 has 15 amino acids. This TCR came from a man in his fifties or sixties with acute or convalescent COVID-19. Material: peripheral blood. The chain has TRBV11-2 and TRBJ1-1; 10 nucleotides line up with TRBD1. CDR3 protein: CASSSARTGGTEAFF. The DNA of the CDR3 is TGTGCCAGCAGCTCAGCCCGGACAGGGGGGACTGAAGCTTTCTTT.